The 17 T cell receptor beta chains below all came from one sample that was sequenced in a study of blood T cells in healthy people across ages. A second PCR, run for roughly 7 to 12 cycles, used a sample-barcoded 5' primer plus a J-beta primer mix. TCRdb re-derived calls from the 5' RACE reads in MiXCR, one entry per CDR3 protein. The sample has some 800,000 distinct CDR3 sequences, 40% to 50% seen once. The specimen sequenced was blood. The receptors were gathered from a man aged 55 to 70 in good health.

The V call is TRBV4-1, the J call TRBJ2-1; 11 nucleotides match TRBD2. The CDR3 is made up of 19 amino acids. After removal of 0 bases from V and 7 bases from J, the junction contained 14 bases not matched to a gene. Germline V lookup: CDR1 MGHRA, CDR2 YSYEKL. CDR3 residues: CASSQDRGTSGNPRNEQFF. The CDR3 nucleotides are TGCGCCAGCAGCCAAGATCGGGGGACTAGCGGTAATCCCAGGAATGAGCAGTTCTTC.

The CDR3 region is CASSLLGDKNIQYF. The CDR3 nucleotides are TGTGCCAGCAGCTTGCTGGGGGACAAAAACATTCAGTACTTC. The genes are TRBV5-6 and TRBJ2-4; possibly TRBD1 or TRBD2 for D (5 bases each). Germline CDR1 is SGHDT and CDR2 is YYEEEE. The CDR3 is 14 residues long. The V end lost 1 base, the J end lost 3 bases, and 8 bases lay between the germline ends.

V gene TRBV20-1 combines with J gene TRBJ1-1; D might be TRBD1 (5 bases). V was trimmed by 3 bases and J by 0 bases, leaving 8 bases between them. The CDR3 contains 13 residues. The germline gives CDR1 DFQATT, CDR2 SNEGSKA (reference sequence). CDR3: CSARDTVNTEAFF. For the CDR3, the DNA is TGCAGTGCTAGGGACACGGTGAACACTGAAGCTTTCTTT.

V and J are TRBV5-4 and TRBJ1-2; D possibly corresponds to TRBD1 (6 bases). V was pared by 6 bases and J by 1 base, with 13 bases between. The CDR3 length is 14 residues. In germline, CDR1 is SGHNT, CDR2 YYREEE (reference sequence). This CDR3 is CASTKRDINYGYTF. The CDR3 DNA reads TGTGCCAGCACCAAAAGGGACATTAACTATGGCTACACCTTC.

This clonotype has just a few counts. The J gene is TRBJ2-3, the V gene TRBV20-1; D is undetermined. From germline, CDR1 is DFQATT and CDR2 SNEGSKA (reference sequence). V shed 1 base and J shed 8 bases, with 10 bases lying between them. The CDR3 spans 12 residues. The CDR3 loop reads CSARGSLGTQYF. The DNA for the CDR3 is TGCAGTGCTAGAGGTTCTCTGGGTACGCAGTATTTT.

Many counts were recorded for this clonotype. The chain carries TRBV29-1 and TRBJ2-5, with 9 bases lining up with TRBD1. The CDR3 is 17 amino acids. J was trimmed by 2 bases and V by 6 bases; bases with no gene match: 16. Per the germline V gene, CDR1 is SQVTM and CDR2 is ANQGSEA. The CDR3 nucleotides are TGCAGCGTACAAAGACTTCCAGACGACAGGGGGCAAGAGACCCAGTACTTC. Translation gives CSVQRLPDDRGQETQYF.

The CDR3 DNA is TGCGCCAGCAGGCCTGCGGGGACCTCCTACAATGAGCAGTTCTTC. Translating gives CASRPAGTSYNEQFF. This chain connects TRBV5-1 to TRBJ2-1, with D perhaps matching TRBD2 (6 bases). The V gene lost 5 bases and the J gene lost 0 bases, with 12 bases spanning the gap. Germline V gives CDR1 SGHRS, CDR2 YFSETQ. The CDR3 runs 15 residues.

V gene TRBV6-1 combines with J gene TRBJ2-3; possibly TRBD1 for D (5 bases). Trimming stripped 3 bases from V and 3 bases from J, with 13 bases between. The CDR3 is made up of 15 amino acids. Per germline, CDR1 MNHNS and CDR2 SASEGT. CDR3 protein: CASSEKQVVTDTQYF. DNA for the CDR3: TGTGCCAGCAGTGAGAAACAGGTAGTGACAGATACGCAGTATTTT.

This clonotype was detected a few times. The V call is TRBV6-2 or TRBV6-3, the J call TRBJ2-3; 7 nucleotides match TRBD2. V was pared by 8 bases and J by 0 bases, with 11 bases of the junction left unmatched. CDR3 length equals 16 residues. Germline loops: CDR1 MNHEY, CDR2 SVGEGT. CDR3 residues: CASHWASGPSTDTQYF. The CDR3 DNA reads TGTGCCAGCCATTGGGCTAGCGGACCCAGCACAGATACGCAGTATTTT.

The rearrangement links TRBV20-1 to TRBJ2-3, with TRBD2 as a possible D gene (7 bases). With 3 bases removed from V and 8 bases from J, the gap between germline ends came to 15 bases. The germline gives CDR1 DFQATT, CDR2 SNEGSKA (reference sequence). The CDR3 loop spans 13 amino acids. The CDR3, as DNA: TGCAGTGCTAGGAGGGGGAGGGACCTTACGCAGTATTTT. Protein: CSARRGRDLTQYF.

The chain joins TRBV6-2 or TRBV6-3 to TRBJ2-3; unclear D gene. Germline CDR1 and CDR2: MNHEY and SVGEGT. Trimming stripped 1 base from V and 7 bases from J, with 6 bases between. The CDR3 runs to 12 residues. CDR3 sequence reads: CASSYFVNTQYF. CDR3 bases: TGTGCCAGCAGTTACTTTGTGAATACGCAGTATTTT.

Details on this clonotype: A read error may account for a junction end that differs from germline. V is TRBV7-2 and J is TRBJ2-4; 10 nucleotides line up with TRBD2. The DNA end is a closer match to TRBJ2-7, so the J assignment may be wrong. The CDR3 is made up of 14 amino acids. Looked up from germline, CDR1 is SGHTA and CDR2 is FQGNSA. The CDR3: CASSWPSGGYEQYF. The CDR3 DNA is TGTGCCAGTAGCTGGCCTAGCGGGGGTTACGAGCAGTACTTC.

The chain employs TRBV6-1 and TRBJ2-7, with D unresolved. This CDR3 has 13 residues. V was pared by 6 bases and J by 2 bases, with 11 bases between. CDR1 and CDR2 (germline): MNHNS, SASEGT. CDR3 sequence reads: CASRPMATYEQYF. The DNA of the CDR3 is TGTGCCAGCAGACCCATGGCCACCTACGAGCAGTACTTC.

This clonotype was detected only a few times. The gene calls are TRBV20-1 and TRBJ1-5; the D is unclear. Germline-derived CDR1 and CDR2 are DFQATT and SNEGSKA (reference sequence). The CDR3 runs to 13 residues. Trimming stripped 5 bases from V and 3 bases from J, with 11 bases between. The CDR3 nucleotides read TGCAGTGCTGGAAGACCCGACAATCAGCCCCAGCATTTT. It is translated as CSAGRPDNQPQHF.

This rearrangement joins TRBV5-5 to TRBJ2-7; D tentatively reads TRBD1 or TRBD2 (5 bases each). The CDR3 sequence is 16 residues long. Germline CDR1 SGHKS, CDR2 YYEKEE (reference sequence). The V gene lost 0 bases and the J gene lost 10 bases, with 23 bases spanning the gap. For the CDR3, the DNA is TGTGCCAGCAGCTTGGCCGGGGACCCTGCGAATCGGATTCAGTACTTC. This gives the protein CASSLAGDPANRIQYF.

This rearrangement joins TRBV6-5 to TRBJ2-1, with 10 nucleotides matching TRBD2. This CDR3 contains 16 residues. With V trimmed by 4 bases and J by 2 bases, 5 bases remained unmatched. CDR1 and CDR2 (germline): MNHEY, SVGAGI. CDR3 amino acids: CASSFIAGGPYNEQFF. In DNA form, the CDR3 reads TGTGCCAGCAGTTTTATAGCGGGGGGCCCCTACAATGAGCAGTTCTTC.

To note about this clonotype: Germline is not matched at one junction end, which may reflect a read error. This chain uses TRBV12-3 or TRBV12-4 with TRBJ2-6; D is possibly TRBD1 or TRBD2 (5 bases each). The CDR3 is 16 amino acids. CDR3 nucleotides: TGTACCAGCAGTTTAGCGAGGGGCGCTGGGGCCAACGTCCTGACTTTC. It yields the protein CTSSLARGAGANVLTF.